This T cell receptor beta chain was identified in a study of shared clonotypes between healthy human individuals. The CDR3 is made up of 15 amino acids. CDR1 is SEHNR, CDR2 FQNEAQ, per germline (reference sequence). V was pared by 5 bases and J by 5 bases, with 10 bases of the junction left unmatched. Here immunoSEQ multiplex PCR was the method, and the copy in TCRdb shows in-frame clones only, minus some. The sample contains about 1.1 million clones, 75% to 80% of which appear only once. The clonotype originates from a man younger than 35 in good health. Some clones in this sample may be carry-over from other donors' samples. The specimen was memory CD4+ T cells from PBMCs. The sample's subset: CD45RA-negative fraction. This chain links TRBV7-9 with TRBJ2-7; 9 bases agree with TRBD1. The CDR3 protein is CASSPQGQGSHEQYF. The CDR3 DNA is TGTGCCAGCAGCCCCCAGGGACAGGGATCCCACGAGCAGTACTTC.